The rows below give T cell receptor beta chains drawn from one sample of a study of CD8 T cells in ankylosing spondylitis. MiXCR, applied by TCRdb to the 5' RACE reads, yields one record per CDR3 protein. The sample lists 250,000 to 300,000 distinct CDR3 sequences, 20% occurring once. The material sequenced was blood, either unsorted or a sorted T cell fraction (not recorded which). These receptors all come from a male donor with ankylosing spondylitis or in good health (not recorded which). CDR3s include the opening cysteine and the closing phenylalanine or tryptophan. D genes are given only for firm matches. Size is stated for part of the rows, as once, few or many counts, or as a class when the clone is expanded.

j_call	clone_size	d_call	v_call	cdr3_aa	cdr3_nt
TRBJ2-5	.	.	TRBV7-2	CASSLVNRAQETQYF	TGTGCCAGCAGCTTAGTCAATCGCGCACAAGAGACCCAGTACTTC
TRBJ2-5	few	TRBD1	TRBV12-3/TRBV12-4	CASSLVGTGVTQYF	TGTGCCAGCAGTTTAGTCGGGACAGGGGTTACCCAGTACTTC
TRBJ1-5	few	TRBD1	TRBV6-1	CASSLGQGNGQPQHF	TGTGCCAGCAGTCTCGGACAGGGAAATGGTCAGCCCCAGCATTTT
TRBJ1-5	many	.	TRBV6-5	CASSRGTHSNQPQHF	TGTGCCAGCAGTCGGGGGACACATAGCAATCAGCCCCAGCATTTT
TRBJ1-6	few	.	TRBV30	CAWTGRGDPPLHF	TGTGCCTGGACCGGCCGGGGGGATCCACCCCTCCACTTT
TRBJ2-4	many	.	TRBV7-2	CASSSHGGGVNIQYF	TGTGCCAGCAGCTCGCACGGCGGTGGGGTGAACATTCAGTACTTC
TRBJ2-3	few	TRBD2	TRBV20-1	CSAPLMGAGGPDTQYF	TGCAGTGCTCCTCTAATGGGGGCGGGGGGGCCAGATACGCAGTATTTT
TRBJ2-3	many	TRBD2	TRBV20-1	CSATFPLLAGGPTDTQYF	TGCAGTGCTACCTTTCCTTTACTAGCGGGAGGGCCGACAGATACGCAGTATTTT
TRBJ2-3	.	TRBD2	TRBV12-3/TRBV12-4	CASSPRLAADTQYF	TGTGCCAGCAGTCCGCGACTAGCGGCAGATACGCAGTATTTT
TRBJ1-2	.	.	TRBV3-1	CASSQLSREANYGYTF	TGTGCCAGCAGCCAATTGTCCCGGGAAGCTAACTATGGCTACACCTTC
TRBJ2-5	.	TRBD1	TRBV11-2	CASSTSIDREGETQYF	TGTGCCAGCAGCACCAGCATCGACAGGGAAGGAGAGACCCAGTACTTC
TRBJ2-1	few	TRBD2	TRBV19	CASSSPAGGPTNEQFF	TGTGCCAGTAGTAGCCCAGCGGGAGGGCCGACCAATGAGCAGTTCTTC
TRBJ2-2	few	.	TRBV6-6	CASSYSSTGELFF	TGTGCCAGCAGTTACTCGAGCACCGGGGAGCTGTTTTTT
TRBJ2-1	many	TRBD2	TRBV29-1	CSVDEGLAGVGQFF	TGCAGCGTTGATGAGGGACTAGCGGGAGTCGGGCAGTTCTTC
TRBJ2-2	once	.	TRBV5-1	CASSTAQDGELFF	TGCGCCAGCAGCACGGCGCAGGACGGGGAGCTGTTTTTT
TRBJ2-3	many	TRBD2	TRBV4-2	CASSQNAQRGGADTQYF	TGTGCCAGCAGCCAAAACGCCCAGCGGGGTGGGGCAGATACGCAGTATTTT
TRBJ2-2	few	.	TRBV2	CASSAGRELFF	TGTGCCAGCAGTGCCGGAAGGGAGCTGTTTTTT
TRBJ2-3	many	TRBD2	TRBV20-1	CSARALAGGADTQYF	TGCAGTGCTAGGGCCCTAGCGGGAGGGGCTGATACGCAGTATTTT
TRBJ2-1	many	.	TRBV10-3	CAISVVGSSYNEQFF	TGTGCCATCAGTGTGGTGGGGAGCTCCTACAATGAGCAGTTCTTC
TRBJ2-2	.	TRBD1	TRBV6-1	CASNPPPGQGSTGELFF	TGTGCCAGCAACCCCCCGCCTGGACAGGGGAGCACCGGGGAGCTGTTTTTT
TRBJ2-3	few	TRBD2	TRBV20-1	CSASPSGRLADTQYF	TGCAGTGCTAGTCCTAGCGGGAGACTTGCAGATACGCAGTATTTT
TRBJ2-5	few	.	TRBV3-1	CASSQVQGRQETQYF	TGTGCCAGCAGCCAAGTTCAGGGGCGGCAAGAGACCCAGTACTTC
TRBJ2-5	.	.	TRBV5-4	CASSSTLEKTQYF	TGTGCCAGCAGTTCGACCCTGGAAAAGACCCAGTACTTC
TRBJ1-1	many	.	TRBV7-3	CASSPSGGSEAFF	TGTGCCAGCAGCCCGAGCGGGGGCAGTGAAGCTTTCTTT
TRBJ1-5	few	TRBD1	TRBV20-1	CSAQVRDRVFYQPQHF	TGCAGTGCTCAGGTTCGAGACAGGGTGTTCTATCAGCCCCAGCATTTT
TRBJ1-2	.	.	TRBV3-1	CATSKTGTYGYTF	TGTGCCACCTCCAAAACAGGGACCTATGGCTACACCTTC
TRBJ2-1	few	.	TRBV7-6	CASSSSDGYNEQFF	TGTGCCAGCAGCTCATCGGATGGATACAATGAGCAGTTCTTC
TRBJ1-2	many	.	TRBV5-6	CASGQNNYGYTF	TGTGCCAGCGGACAGAATAACTATGGCTACACCTTC
TRBJ1-4	.	.	TRBV2	CASTGGGPGSEKLFF	TGTGCCAGCACCGGGGGGGGGCCCGGGAGTGAAAAACTGTTTTTT
TRBJ2-2	.	.	TRBV27	CASSIQGPGELFF	TGTGCCAGCAGTATCCAGGGGCCCGGGGAGCTGTTTTTT
TRBJ1-1	.	.	TRBV29-1	CSVRTELMNTEAFF	TGCAGCGTTAGGACAGAGCTCATGAACACTGAAGCTTTCTTT
TRBJ2-3	.	.	TRBV20-1	CSARGDDPYTDTQYF	TGCAGTGCTAGAGGAGATGACCCTTACACAGATACGCAGTATTTT
TRBJ1-1	.	TRBD1	TRBV7-6	CASSLRVNRGHDEAFF	TGTGCCAGCAGCCTACGCGTCAACAGGGGGCACGATGAAGCTTTCTTT
TRBJ2-5	.	TRBD2	TRBV4-2	CASSQDTAGGHQETQYF	TGTGCCAGCAGCCAAGACACAGCGGGGGGGCATCAAGAGACCCAGTACTTC
TRBJ2-3	.	.	TRBV10-3	CAISDRNTDTQYF	TGTGCCATCAGTGACAGGAACACAGATACGCAGTATTTT
TRBJ2-5	few	.	TRBV29-1	CSEVPVETQYF	TGCAGCGAAGTTCCCGTGGAGACCCAGTACTTC